This T cell receptor beta chain was recovered during a study of human T cells and chemical hapten exposure. At the level of the study: Mainly, slight library volume differences in the pool made TCR yields vary.

This CDR3 contains 11 residues. Deletions cut 0 bases from V and 5 bases from J, with 5 bases between. Germline CDR1 DFQATT, CDR2 SNEGSKA (reference sequence). This clonotype came up a few times. The time point: pre-sensitization, week 0. Treatment indicated: therapeutic diphenylcyclopropenone sensitization with weekly scalp DPC. In TCRdb, the RACE reads were re-called with MiXCR into one record per CDR3 protein. This sample has roughly 38,000 distinct CDR3 sequences, with less than 9% found just once. The clonotype comes from a woman aged 45 to 65 with alopecia areata. Some clones in this sample may be carry-over from other donors' samples. Sequencing was performed on whole blood, taken in connection with sensitization to the hapten diphenylcyclopropenone (DPC). The genes are TRBV20-1 and TRBJ2-7; D is ambiguous. The chain's CDR3 is CSAREINEQYF. As DNA, the CDR3 is TGCAGTGCTAGAGAGATAAACGAGCAGTACTTC.